The 30 T cell receptor beta chains listed next were all sequenced from one sample in a study of T-cell memory formation after mild COVID-19. TCRdb used MiXCR to reprocess the 5' RACE reads, holding one entry per CDR3 protein. Of about 350,000 distinct CDR3 sequences listed, approximately 22% are singletons. Sequencing used PBMCs or a T cell subset sorted from them (not recorded which). All receptors come from a man aged 18 to 35 who had mild COVID-19 (a few samples of this study predate the infection). Cell type and time point are not known.

This clonotype turned up a few times. The chain employs TRBV7-2 and TRBJ2-7; 10 bases fit TRBD1. V gave up 4 bases and J gave up 6 bases; unmatched junction bases: 6. CDR3 length: 14 residues. CDR1 SGHTA and CDR2 FQGNSA come from the germline V gene. The CDR3 region is CASSSDRGQLEQYF. CDR3 sequence (DNA): TGTGCCAGCAGCTCCGACAGGGGGCAACTCGAGCAGTACTTC.

V and J are TRBV7-9 and TRBJ2-7, with unresolved D. The V gene lost 3 bases and the J gene lost 2 bases, with 8 bases spanning the gap. There are 13 residues in the CDR3. Germline values: CDR1 SEHNR, CDR2 FQNEAQ (reference sequence). CDR3 loop: CASSFAGAYEQYF. DNA of the CDR3: TGTGCCAGCAGCTTTGCCGGAGCCTACGAGCAGTACTTC.

As DNA, the CDR3 is TGTGCCAGCAGCTCGGGGACACTACTAGGGGAGACCCAGTACTTC. It translates to CASSSGTLLGETQYF. V is TRBV7-9 and J is TRBJ2-5, with a weak D call TRBD1 (6 bases). Germline V gene lookup returns CDR1 SEHNR and CDR2 FQNEAQ (reference sequence). CDR3 size: 15 residues. The ends were cut back, 4 bases at V and 5 bases at J, with 17 bases in the middle.

The sample holds a few counts of this clonotype. The chain has TRBV11-2 and TRBJ2-3; TRBD1 might be the D (6 bases). There are 16 residues in the CDR3. V was cut by 3 bases and J by 1 base, with 14 bases left in between. Germline V gene data show CDR1 as SGHAT and CDR2 as FQNNGV. CDR3 nucleotides: TGTGCCAGCAGCTTGCGGACAGATGCCCGCACAGATACGCAGTATTTT. Translating gives CASSLRTDARTDTQYF.

The sample holds a few counts of this clonotype. The CDR3 is CASSPSPRLADNNEQFF. The CDR3 coding sequence is TGTGCCAGCAGCCCGAGTCCCCGGCTAGCAGATAACAATGAGCAGTTCTTC. The rearrangement uses TRBV7-9 and TRBJ2-1; weak D call: TRBD2 (5 bases). V was clipped by 5 bases and J by 5 bases, with 22 bases between them. CDR1 is SEHNR, CDR2 FQNEAQ, per germline (reference sequence). This CDR3 has 17 amino acids.

In this sample, this clonotype turned up a few times. The V and J genes are TRBV29-1 and TRBJ1-1; D is ambiguous. CDR3 size: 13 residues. The V gene lost 4 bases and the J gene lost 2 bases, with 11 bases spanning the gap. Germline assignment: CDR1 SQVTM and CDR2 ANQGSEA. CDR3 DNA: TGCAGCGTTGTTGGGCAACTAAACACTGAAGCTTTCTTT. Amino acids: CSVVGQLNTEAFF.

This chain joins TRBV11-2 and TRBJ2-5; D may be TRBD1 or TRBD2 (6 bases each). Germline assignment: CDR1 SGHAT and CDR2 FQNNGV. The CDR3 loop spans 16 amino acids. With 5 bases removed from V and 2 bases from J, the gap between germline ends came to 18 bases. CDR3 region: CASSPRWGATQETQYF. The CDR3 DNA follows: TGTGCCAGCAGCCCGAGATGGGGGGCCACTCAAGAGACCCAGTACTTC.

The V gene is TRBV7-6, the J gene TRBJ2-2; perhaps TRBD2 as D (5 bases). V was pared by 2 bases and J by 2 bases, with 12 bases between. This CDR3 comprises 16 residues. Per germline, CDR1 SGHVS and CDR2 FNYEAQ. This CDR3 is CASSLRSGENTGELFF. Here the CDR3 DNA reads TGTGCCAGCAGCTTAAGGTCCGGGGAAAACACCGGGGAGCTGTTTTTT.

This clonotype was seen more than once but under ten times. The V gene is TRBV6-5, the J gene TRBJ1-1; a weak D match, TRBD1 (5 bases). V was pared by 5 bases and J by 0 bases, with 10 bases between. The CDR3 spans 14 residues. The germline CDR1 and CDR2 sequences are MNHEY and SVGAGI. CDR3 loop: CASSQRQLNTEAFF. In nucleotides, the CDR3 is TGTGCCAGCAGTCAGAGACAGTTGAACACTGAAGCTTTCTTT.

This clonotype was recorded at least ten times. V gene TRBV3-1 combines with J gene TRBJ2-1; TRBD2 aligns across 7 bases. The J segment lost 8 bases and the V segment lost 4 bases, leaving 5 bases of the junction unmatched. Germline V gene lookup returns CDR1 LGHDT and CDR2 YNNKEL (reference sequence). The CDR3 totals 13 residues. In DNA form, the CDR3 reads TGTGCCAGCAGCCGTGGGGAGGGTTATGAGCAGTTCTTC. Translation: CASSRGEGYEQFF.

This clonotype came up a few times. The chain carries TRBV20-1 and TRBJ1-4; D gene uncertain. There are 12 residues in the CDR3. Germline V lookup: CDR1 DFQATT, CDR2 SNEGSKA (reference sequence). V was cut by 1 base and J by 4 bases, with 4 bases left in between. The CDR3 sequence: CSARGDNEKLFF. DNA of the CDR3: TGCAGTGCTAGAGGTGATAATGAAAAACTGTTTTTT.

The V call is TRBV27, the J call TRBJ2-1; D not certain. V lost 3 bases and J lost 2, with 11 bases in between. CDR1 is MNHEY and CDR2 is SMNVEV in the germline V gene (reference sequence). The CDR3 consists of 15 residues. The CDR3 bases are TGTGCCAGCAGTTTTTCTCCCTCCCCCTACAATGAGCAGTTCTTC. Its translation: CASSFSPSPYNEQFF.

V gene TRBV4-2 combines with J gene TRBJ2-1; unclear D gene. The CDR3 loop spans 15 amino acids. CDR1 is LGHNA and CDR2 is YNFKEQ in the germline V gene. Trimming shortened V by 4 bases and J by 4 bases, and 14 bases separated the two germline ends. The CDR3 sequence is CASSPSHGRYNEQFF. The CDR3 nucleotides read TGTGCCAGCAGCCCCTCCCACGGCCGGTACAATGAGCAGTTCTTC.

This clonotype showed up just a few times. The V and J genes are TRBV29-1 and TRBJ2-3; D unclear. The CDR3 spans 13 residues. V lost 3 bases and J 0 bases, leaving 7 bases between the germline ends. Germline CDR1 is SQVTM and CDR2 is ANQGSEA. The CDR3 DNA is TGCAGCGTTGAGATGAGGAGCACAGATACGCAGTATTTT. It translates to CSVEMRSTDTQYF.

In this sample, this clonotype turned up a few times. This chain connects TRBV7-2 to TRBJ2-6; no reliable D call. Germline CDR1 and CDR2: SGHTA and FQGNSA. CDR3 length: 16 residues. Trimming removed 1 base at V and 2 bases at J, with 9 bases between. In nucleotides, the CDR3 is TGTGCCAGCAGCTTAGGTCCCATGGCTGGGGCCAACGTCCTGACTTTC. Its protein is CASSLGPMAGANVLTF.

Details on this clonotype: This may be a read error: a much more frequent sequence differs by one nucleotide. The chain recombines TRBV6-5 with TRBJ2-6; tentatively, D is TRBD1 or TRBD2 (6 bases each). This CDR3 has 18 residues. Germline CDR1 reads MNHEY; CDR2 reads SVGAGI. The CDR3 bases are TGTGCCAGCAGGAACAGGCCGGGGGCTATCTCTGTGGCCAACGTCCTGACTTTC. It codes for CASRNRPGAISVANVLTF.

This clonotype has a handful of counts. The rearrangement uses TRBV6-6 and TRBJ2-7; D call uncertain. Between the trimmed V and J ends, which lost 8 bases and 1 base, there was a span of 9 bases. The CDR3 spans 12 residues. The germline CDR1 and CDR2 sequences are MNHNY and SVGAGI (reference sequence). The CDR3 is CASHSYSYEQYF. The CDR3 DNA is TGTGCCAGCCATTCCTATTCCTACGAGCAGTACTTC.

V is TRBV6-5 and J is TRBJ2-3, with 12 bases aligning to TRBD2. Trimming cost V 4 bases and J 6 bases; bases outside gene matches: 5. The CDR3 is 15 amino acids. Germline values: CDR1 MNHEY, CDR2 SVGAGI. The chain's CDR3 is CASSSLAGGSDTQYF. CDR3 bases: TGTGCCAGCAGTTCACTAGCGGGGGGCTCTGATACGCAGTATTTT.

The chain combines TRBV20-1 with TRBJ1-5, with 9 bases that match TRBD1. Per the germline V gene, CDR1 is DFQATT and CDR2 is SNEGSKA (reference sequence). V lost 3 bases to trimming and J lost 6 bases; unmatched junction nucleotides: 9. The CDR3 runs 15 residues. CDR3 sequence reads: CSASGDRELGQPQHF. The DNA of the CDR3 is TGCAGTGCTAGTGGGGACAGGGAATTAGGTCAGCCCCAGCATTTT.

The chain has TRBV12-3 or TRBV12-4 and TRBJ1-2; weak D call: TRBD1 (5 bases). There are 15 residues in the CDR3. V lost 3 bases and J 1 base, leaving 12 bases between the germline ends. The CDR3 loop is CASSLQGSINYGYTF. Here the CDR3 DNA reads TGTGCCAGCAGTTTGCAGGGCTCGATTAACTATGGCTACACCTTC.

The V call is TRBV7-6, the J call TRBJ2-1; D is perhaps TRBD1 or TRBD2 (6 bases each). The CDR3 is 14 residues long. Germline assignment: CDR1 SGHVS and CDR2 FNYEAQ. Trimming left V 6 bases short and J 8 bases short, with 17 bases between. The CDR3 DNA reads TGTGCCAGCAGTCCAGGGACTCCAGGGGATGAGCAGTTCTTC. Translated: CASSPGTPGDEQFF.

This clonotype was seen a handful of times. The germline gene is not matched at one end of the junction; a read error may be the cause. The CDR3 spells CAISETVSTHTQYF. The DNA for the CDR3 is TGTGCCATCAGTGAGACCGTTTCCACACATACGCAGTATTTT. The chain has TRBV10-3 and TRBJ2-3, with D unclear. The CDR3 runs 14 residues. Germline V gene data show CDR1 as ENHRY and CDR2 as SYGVKD.

This chain uses TRBV25-1 with TRBJ1-2; D is perhaps TRBD1 (5 bases). Germline V gene sequence: CDR1 MGHDK, CDR2 SYGVNS. V gave up 1 base and J gave up 4 bases, with 10 bases separating them. CDR3 length: 14 residues. CDR3 DNA sequence: TGTGCCAGCAGTGAATCCCAAGGGACCTATGGCTACACCTTC. Translating it yields CASSESQGTYGYTF.

The chain combines TRBV6-2 or TRBV6-3 with TRBJ1-5; D not resolved. The CDR3 covers 15 residues. Germline CDR1 is MNHEY and CDR2 is SVGEGT. The germline V and J ends were trimmed by 2 bases and 7 bases, with 15 bases remaining between them. The CDR3 DNA follows: TGTGCCAGCAGTTACAGGGATACTAGGATCCAGCCCCAGCATTTT. As protein: CASSYRDTRIQPQHF.

The V gene is TRBV4-3, the J gene TRBJ1-1; D not resolved. The germline CDR1 and CDR2 sequences are LGHNA and YSLEER. The CDR3 extends over 14 amino acids. V was cut by 3 bases and J by 1 base, with 9 bases left in between. CDR3 nucleotide sequence: TGCGCCAGCAGCCAGGGCGAGGGGAACACTGAAGCTTTCTTT. As protein: CASSQGEGNTEAFF.

The rearrangement joins TRBV20-1 to TRBJ1-5; D not certain. This CDR3 is 15 amino acids long. V dropped 1 base and J dropped 3 bases, with 13 bases sitting between them. Germline CDR1 and CDR2: DFQATT and SNEGSKA (reference sequence). CDR3 in amino acids: CSARVGGKDNQPQHF. The CDR3 DNA sequence: TGCAGTGCTAGAGTGGGAGGGAAGGACAATCAGCCCCAGCATTTT.

The rearrangement joins TRBV25-1 to TRBJ2-1; D is possibly TRBD1 or TRBD2 (5 bases each). The germline gives CDR1 MGHDK, CDR2 SYGVNS. Trimming took off 3 bases at V and 8 bases at J, with 14 bases between the two ends. The CDR3 totals 14 residues. CDR3 coding DNA: TGTGCCAGCAGTGAGCCCCGAGGGGAGTATGAGCAGTTCTTC. This translates into CASSEPRGEYEQFF.

This clonotype was seen a handful of times. This chain links TRBV27 with TRBJ2-3; 8 positions match TRBD2. V shed 0 bases, J shed 3 bases, and the junction held 2 bases outside the gene matches. The CDR3 is 15 residues long. Germline loops: CDR1 MNHEY, CDR2 SMNVEV (reference sequence). CDR3 sequence (DNA): TGTGCCAGCAGTTTATCGGGACTAGATACAGATACGCAGTATTTT. This gives the protein CASSLSGLDTDTQYF.

The V and J genes are TRBV13 and TRBJ2-5; 8 nucleotides line up with TRBD1. Germline V gives CDR1 PRHDT, CDR2 FYEKMQ (reference sequence). V shed 6 bases and J 4 bases; nucleotides not matched to a gene: 10. The CDR3 covers 15 residues. CDR3 coding DNA: TGTGCCAGCAGTAAAAGGTCAGGGGGCCCAGAGACCCAGTACTTC. This translates into CASSKRSGGPETQYF.

A few counts support this clonotype. The V gene is TRBV4-1, the J gene TRBJ2-3, with TRBD2 matching 7 bases. From germline, CDR1 is MGHRA and CDR2 YSYEKL. The CDR3 has 14 residues. The ends lost 5 bases at V and 4 bases at J; junction bases unmatched: 6. The CDR3 reads CASSAGVGPDTQYF. The CDR3 DNA reads as TGCGCCAGCAGCGCGGGGGTCGGTCCAGATACGCAGTATTTT.